The 31 T cell receptor beta chains below were found in one sample sequenced in a study of CD8 T cells in Susac syndrome. RNA in amounts of 0.5 to 1 ug was reverse transcribed with random hexamers. One entry per CDR3 protein results from TCRdb running MiXCR on the immunoSEQ multiplex PCR reads. This sample carries over 95,000 distinct CDR3 sequences, around nine tenths of them seen once, and the ten largest clones take roughly 0.15%. The sequenced sample consisted of CD4+ T cells from PBMCs. These receptors were collected from a human donor in good health.

The gene calls are TRBV30 and TRBJ2-2; D is ambiguous. The CDR3 is 14 amino acids. Germline CDR1 and CDR2: GTSNPN and SVGIG (reference sequence). The V end was cut by 0 bases, the J end by 3 bases, with 8 bases between. Here the CDR3 DNA reads TGTGCCTGGAGTGTTGGTCCTCACACCGGGGAGCTGTTTTTT. Translated, it gives CAWSVGPHTGELFF.

The V call is TRBV27, the J call TRBJ2-5; the D gene is possibly TRBD2 (5 bases). The length of the CDR3 is 17 residues. Trimming took 3 bases from V and 4 from J, leaving 21 bases between them. The germline CDR1 and CDR2 sequences are MNHEY and SMNVEV (reference sequence). The CDR3 DNA reads TGTGCCAGCAGTTTTGGCCCCACGCCAGCAGAGGGAGAGACCCAGTACTTC. Amino acids: CASSFGPTPAEGETQYF.

This clonotype was seen only once. The chain uses TRBV9 and TRBJ2-1; D not certain. Deletions cut 0 bases from V and 2 bases from J, with 3 bases between. The CDR3 runs 13 residues. CDR1 and CDR2 from the germline V gene are SGDLS and YYNGEE. The DNA for the CDR3 is TGTGCCAGCAGCGTAGGCGCCTACAATGAGCAGTTCTTC. Its protein product is CASSVGAYNEQFF.

In DNA form, the CDR3 reads TGCAGCGTTGCCGGGGGAAACACCGGGGAGCTGTTTTTT. Translation gives CSVAGGNTGELFF. V is TRBV29-1 and J is TRBJ2-2; a weak D match, TRBD2 (6 bases). The germline V gene has CDR1 SQVTM and CDR2 ANQGSEA. This CDR3 contains 13 residues. The V gene lost 4 bases and the J gene lost 2 bases, with 8 bases spanning the gap.

V and J are TRBV6-1 and TRBJ1-5; D gene unclear. The ends were cut back, 7 bases at V and 0 bases at J, with 13 bases in the middle. This CDR3 contains 15 residues. Germline V CDR1 and CDR2: MNHNS, SASEGT. The CDR3 protein is CASTSHLLSNQPQHF. The CDR3 DNA is TGTGCCAGCACCTCACACCTCCTTAGCAATCAGCCCCAGCATTTT.

DNA of the CDR3: TGCGCCAGCAGCTCCGGGGCCGGGACAGGGGTCTACGAGCAGTACTTC. Translated: CASSSGAGTGVYEQYF. The rearrangement uses TRBV5-1 and TRBJ2-7, with 10 bases aligning to TRBD1. After removal of 3 bases from V and 3 bases from J, the junction contained 9 bases not matched to a gene. This CDR3 contains 16 residues. CDR1 is SGHRS, CDR2 YFSETQ, per germline.

For the CDR3, the DNA is TGTGCCAGCAGCTTTGGGATCACAGATACGCAGTATTTT. It yields the protein CASSFGITDTQYF. The chain is built from TRBV7-8 and TRBJ2-3, with no clear D. Trimming shortened V by 3 bases and J by 2 bases, and 6 bases separated the two germline ends. The CDR3 covers 13 residues. Germline lookup yields CDR1 SGHVS and CDR2 FQNEAQ.

V is TRBV7-9 and J is TRBJ2-7; 10 nucleotides align to TRBD2. Germline trimming cut 9 bases from V and 0 bases from J; bases unmatched to any gene: 2. Germline values: CDR1 SEHNR, CDR2 FQNEAQ (reference sequence). The CDR3 runs to 13 residues. Written as DNA, the CDR3 is TGTGCCAGTGCTAGCGGGAGCTCCTACGAGCAGTACTTC. It is translated as CASASGSSYEQYF.

J is TRBJ2-7 and V is TRBV29-1, with TRBD1 matching over 8 bases. The CDR3 runs to 13 residues. After removal of 7 bases from V and 2 bases from J, the junction contained 7 bases not matched to a gene. Germline V gene lookup returns CDR1 SQVTM and CDR2 ANQGSEA. The chain's CDR3 is CSAGQGAPYEQYF. The CDR3 DNA follows: TGCAGCGCAGGACAGGGTGCCCCCTACGAGCAGTACTTC.

The chain employs TRBV6-1 and TRBJ2-7; tentatively, D is TRBD2 (6 bases). The germline V and J ends were trimmed by 5 bases and 5 bases, with 25 bases remaining between them. The CDR3 covers 17 residues. Germline V gene data show CDR1 as MNHNS and CDR2 as SASEGT. In DNA, the CDR3 is TGTGCCAGCAGTCCCTCCGGGACTCCCCGAACAACGCACGAGCAGTACTTC. Its protein is CASSPSGTPRTTHEQYF.

The chain carries TRBV7-2 and TRBJ1-5; 8 nucleotides agree with TRBD1. The CDR3 covers 15 residues. Germline V gene data show CDR1 as SGHTA and CDR2 as FQGNSA. J gave up 3 bases and V 4 bases, and 5 bases lay outside the gene matches. The CDR3, as DNA: TGTGCCAGCAGCTCCCAGACAGGGGTCAATCAGCCCCAGCATTTT. This codes for CASSSQTGVNQPQHF. Based on the CDR3 plus reference TRBV7-2 and TRBJ1-5, the full variable domain is GAGVSQSPSNKVTEKGKDVELRCDPISGHTALYWYRQSLGQGLEFLIYFQGNSAPDKSGLPSDRFSAERTGGSVSTLTIQRTQQEDSAVYLCASSSQTGVNQPQHFGDGTRLSIL.

The chain couples TRBV4-3 to TRBJ2-7; 7 nucleotides agree with TRBD1. With 0 bases clipped from V and 2 bases from J, the junction kept 1 base outside the gene matches. The CDR3 sequence is 14 residues long. Per the germline V gene, CDR1 is LGHNA and CDR2 is YSLEER. CDR3 sequence reads: CASSQDGQAYEQYF. In nucleotides, the CDR3 is TGCGCCAGCAGCCAAGATGGACAGGCCTACGAGCAGTACTTC.

The chain joins TRBV18 to TRBJ1-1; D gene ambiguous. Trimming stripped 5 bases from V and 0 bases from J, with 10 bases between. This CDR3 comprises 14 residues. CDR1 KGHSH and CDR2 LQKENI come from the germline V gene. The CDR3 DNA sequence: TGTGCCAGCTCAGGGAAGGAGCTGAACACTGAAGCTTTCTTT. This translates into CASSGKELNTEAFF.

V usage is TRBV12-3 or TRBV12-4 and J usage is TRBJ2-7; a possible D gene is TRBD2 (6 bases). This CDR3 has 11 amino acids. The ends were cut back, 7 bases at V and 6 bases at J, with 10 bases in the middle. The CDR3: CASTPGGEQYF. In DNA form, the CDR3 reads TGTGCCAGCACCCCCGGGGGCGAGCAGTACTTC.

A single count supports this clonotype. The genes are TRBV6-2 or TRBV6-3 and TRBJ1-3, with unresolved D. CDR3 size: 15 residues. Trimming stripped 8 bases from V and 0 bases from J, with 14 bases between. CDR1 and CDR2 from the germline V gene are MNHEY and SVGEGT. The CDR3 reads CASVTPHRSGNTIYF. The CDR3 coding sequence is TGTGCCAGCGTGACCCCGCACCGCTCTGGAAACACCATATATTTT.

The chain links TRBV7-2 to TRBJ2-1, with D possibly TRBD1 on 6 matching bases. Germline CDR1 reads SGHTA; CDR2 reads FQGNSA. Trimming took 6 bases from V and 7 from J, leaving 22 bases between them. The CDR3 spans 16 residues. In DNA form, the CDR3 reads TGTGCCAGCAGTACCTCTCTCGGGACACTCGGGAATGAGCAGTTCTTC. It is translated as CASSTSLGTLGNEQFF.

The rearrangement joins TRBV15 to TRBJ2-7; D is unresolved. Trimming shortened V by 2 bases and J by 0 bases, and 11 bases separated the two germline ends. This CDR3 contains 15 residues. In germline, CDR1 is LNHNV, CDR2 YYDKDF (reference sequence). In DNA, the CDR3 is TGTGCCACCAGCAGATGGTCCGGGCACTCCTACGAGCAGTACTTC. It is translated as CATSRWSGHSYEQYF.

This clonotype showed up just once. The chain combines TRBV12-3 or TRBV12-4 with TRBJ1-1, with 7 bases that match TRBD1. With 6 bases clipped from V and 3 bases from J, the junction kept 4 bases outside the gene matches. CDR3 length: 13 residues. DNA of the CDR3: TGTGCCAGCAGCCCAGGGGGGTACACTGAAGCTTTCTTT. Its translation is CASSPGGYTEAFF.

The chain couples TRBV7-9 to TRBJ1-1, with D unresolved. There are 16 residues in the CDR3. Trimming cost V 1 base and J 1 base, with 13 bases left between them. Germline V CDR1 and CDR2: SEHNR, FQNEAQ (reference sequence). The CDR3 is CASSLGHGSSNTEAFF. The CDR3 nucleotides are TGTGCCAGCAGCTTAGGGCACGGGTCGTCGAACACTGAAGCTTTCTTT.

V usage is TRBV19 and J usage is TRBJ1-1; TRBD1 matches at 12 bases. Germline loops: CDR1 LNHDA, CDR2 SQIVND (reference sequence). The trim removed 6 bases at V and 6 bases at J, leaving 5 bases unmatched. This CDR3 spans 14 amino acids. CDR3 region: CASRGQGAGAEAFF. CDR3 nucleotide sequence: TGTGCCAGTAGGGGACAGGGGGCCGGCGCTGAAGCTTTCTTT.

The chain is built from TRBV19 and TRBJ2-7; no firm D call. The germline gives CDR1 LNHDA, CDR2 SQIVND (reference sequence). This CDR3 spans 15 amino acids. V lost 3 bases and J lost 6, with 18 bases in between. CDR3 sequence: CASSMSLFPPGEQYF. DNA for the CDR3: TGTGCCAGTAGTATGAGCCTATTCCCACCGGGCGAGCAGTACTTC.

The V and J genes are TRBV2 and TRBJ2-3; D uncertain. Germline CDR1 reads SNHLY; CDR2 reads FYNNEI. The CDR3 length is 12 residues. V lost 3 bases to trimming and J lost 5 bases, with 6 bases between them. Written as DNA, the CDR3 is TGTGCCAGCAGTGACGCCGGAGATACGCAGTATTTT. It is translated as CASSDAGDTQYF.

This chain joins TRBV28 and TRBJ2-1; 8 bases line up with TRBD2. The germline gives CDR1 MDHEN, CDR2 SYDVKM. This CDR3 is built from 14 residues. V lost 8 bases to trimming and J lost 10 bases; unmatched junction nucleotides: 13. CDR3 protein: CASDAGGSPGEQFF. The DNA of the CDR3 is TGTGCCAGCGACGCGGGAGGATCGCCTGGGGAGCAGTTCTTC.

The rearrangement uses TRBV19 and TRBJ2-7; TRBD1 agrees at 7 bases. The CDR3 runs to 13 residues. Trimming at V came to 6 bases and at J to 3 bases, leaving 5 bases not matched to a gene. CDR1 and CDR2 from the germline V gene are LNHDA and SQIVND (reference sequence). CDR3 DNA: TGTGCCAGTAGCCCGGGACAGATCTACGAGCAGTACTTC. It is translated as CASSPGQIYEQYF.

This clonotype appeared a single time. The J gene is TRBJ1-1, the V gene TRBV29-1; D gene ambiguous. Between the trimmed V and J ends, which lost 7 bases and 1 base, there was a span of 10 bases. CDR1 SQVTM and CDR2 ANQGSEA come from the germline V gene. The CDR3 is 12 amino acids. The CDR3 reads CSAVWGNTEAFF. The CDR3 DNA follows: TGCAGCGCCGTGTGGGGGAACACTGAAGCTTTCTTT.

The chain combines TRBV5-4 with TRBJ2-2; no firm D call. The CDR3 sequence is 15 residues long. V was cut by 2 bases and J by 0 bases, with 8 bases left in between. The germline V gene encodes CDR1 SGHNT and CDR2 YYREEE (reference sequence). The CDR3 spells CASSLRSTNTGELFF. CDR3 in DNA: TGTGCCAGCAGCTTACGGAGTACGAACACCGGGGAGCTGTTTTTT.

The genes are TRBV7-9 and TRBJ2-7; D perhaps matches TRBD2 (5 bases). This CDR3 has 14 residues. The V and J ends lost 4 bases and 5 bases respectively, with 15 bases between them. The V gene's germline CDR1 is SEHNR and CDR2 FQNEAQ (reference sequence). For the CDR3, the DNA is TGTGCCAGCAGCTCGCGGGCCCATCCGGACGAGCAGTACTTC. Its translation is CASSSRAHPDEQYF.

This rearrangement joins TRBV7-2 to TRBJ1-1; D is perhaps TRBD1 (5 bases). This CDR3 has 16 amino acids. The V end lost 3 bases, the J end lost 11 bases, and 25 bases lay between the germline ends. Germline-derived CDR1 and CDR2 are SGHTA and FQGNSA. For the CDR3, the DNA is TGTGCCAGCAGCTTCCGCCTTCTGGGGCCGGCTGATCGGGCTTTCTTT. Protein product: CASSFRLLGPADRAFF.

The chain recombines TRBV6-5 with TRBJ2-5; 10 bases are shared with TRBD1. In germline, CDR1 is MNHEY, CDR2 SVGAGI. The CDR3 totals 15 residues. J lost 6 bases, V lost 0 bases, and 4 bases had no gene match. CDR3 bases: TGTGCCAGCAGTTACTCAAGGGACAGGGGCCAGACCCAGTACTTC. This sequence encodes CASSYSRDRGQTQYF.

The chain carries TRBV27 and TRBJ1-3; D uncertain. V lost 2 bases, J lost 7 bases, and 15 bases lay in between. Per the germline V gene, CDR1 is MNHEY and CDR2 is SMNVEV (reference sequence). CDR3 length: 15 residues. The CDR3 region has the DNA TGTGCCAGCAGTTTAAAGCTTATTACCGGCAACACCATATATTTT. Translated, it gives CASSLKLITGNTIYF.

The chain employs TRBV6-2 or TRBV6-3 and TRBJ1-1; D is uncertain. The CDR3 is 11 residues long. Germline V gives CDR1 MNHEY, CDR2 SVGEGT. V was shortened by 6 bases and J by 8 bases, with 10 bases between the two germline ends. For the CDR3, the DNA is TGTGCCAGCAGCCCTCAACCCGAAGCTTTCTTT. It is translated as CASSPQPEAFF.